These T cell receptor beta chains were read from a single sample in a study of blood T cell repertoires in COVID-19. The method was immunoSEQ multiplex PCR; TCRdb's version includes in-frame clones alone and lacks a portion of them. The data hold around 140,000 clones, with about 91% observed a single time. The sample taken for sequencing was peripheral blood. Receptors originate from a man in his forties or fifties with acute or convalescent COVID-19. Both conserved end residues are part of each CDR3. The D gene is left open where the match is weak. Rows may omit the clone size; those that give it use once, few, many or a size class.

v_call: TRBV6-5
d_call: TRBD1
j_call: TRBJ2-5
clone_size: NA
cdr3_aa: CASSSPGQGGETQYF
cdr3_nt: TGTGCCAGCAGTTCTCCGGGACAGGGTGGAGAGACCCAGTACTTC

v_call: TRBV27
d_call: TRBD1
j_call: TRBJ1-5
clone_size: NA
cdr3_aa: CASSPGQGQPQHF
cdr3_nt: TGTGCCAGCAGTCCCGGACAGGGGCAGCCCCAGCATTTT

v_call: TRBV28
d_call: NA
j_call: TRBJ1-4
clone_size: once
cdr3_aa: CASDQGRTNEKLFF
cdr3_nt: TGTGCCAGTGACCAGGGGCGTACTAATGAAAAACTGTTTTTT

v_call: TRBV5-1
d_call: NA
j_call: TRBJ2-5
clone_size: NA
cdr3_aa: CASSLQDGPGTQYF
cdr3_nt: TGCGCCAGCAGCTTACAGGACGGCCCGGGGACCCAGTACTTC

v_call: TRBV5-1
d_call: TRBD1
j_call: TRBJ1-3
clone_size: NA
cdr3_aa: CASSLVGTGTPGNTIYF
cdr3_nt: TGCGCCAGCAGCTTGGTTGGGACAGGTACCCCTGGAAACACCATATATTTT

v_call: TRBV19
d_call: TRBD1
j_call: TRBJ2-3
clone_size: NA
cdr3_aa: CASSFKQGTDTQYF
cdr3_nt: TGTGCCAGTAGTTTTAAACAGGGGACAGATACGCAGTATTTT

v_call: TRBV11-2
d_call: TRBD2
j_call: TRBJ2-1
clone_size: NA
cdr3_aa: CASSLGRLARSNNEQFF
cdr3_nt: TGTGCCAGCAGCTTAGGCCGACTAGCGCGCAGCAACAATGAGCAGTTCTTC

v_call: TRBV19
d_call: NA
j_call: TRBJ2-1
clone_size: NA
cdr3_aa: CASSSPAGHRRYNEQFF
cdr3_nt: TGTGCCAGTAGCTCCCCCGCGGGGCACCGAAGATACAATGAGCAGTTCTTC

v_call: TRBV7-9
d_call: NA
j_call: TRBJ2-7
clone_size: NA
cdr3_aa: CASSSWSGISYYEQYF
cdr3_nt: TGTGCCAGCAGCTCTTGGTCGGGGATTTCGTACTACGAGCAGTACTTC

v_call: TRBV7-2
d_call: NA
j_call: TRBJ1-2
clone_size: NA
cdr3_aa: CASSLRRGTVGYGYTF
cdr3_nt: TGTGCCAGCAGCTTACGGCGGGGGACCGTCGGGTATGGCTACACCTTC

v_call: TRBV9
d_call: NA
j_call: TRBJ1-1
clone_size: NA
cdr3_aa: CASSVVGGATEAFF
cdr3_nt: TGTGCCAGCAGCGTAGTAGGGGGGGCCACTGAAGCTTTCTTT

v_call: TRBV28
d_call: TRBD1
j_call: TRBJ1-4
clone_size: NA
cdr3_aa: CASSPYRGRPEEKLFF
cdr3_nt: TGTGCCAGCAGTCCGTACAGGGGTCGGCCTGAGGAAAAACTGTTTTTT

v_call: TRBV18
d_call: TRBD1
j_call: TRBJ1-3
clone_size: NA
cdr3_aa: CASSPPSGGSGNTIYF
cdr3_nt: TGTGCCAGCTCACCTCCCTCAGGGGGCTCTGGAAACACCATATATTTT

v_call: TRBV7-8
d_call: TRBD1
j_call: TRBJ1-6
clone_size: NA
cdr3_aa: CASSYTGQGFSYNSPLHF
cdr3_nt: TGTGCCAGCAGCTACACGGGACAGGGGTTCTCCTATAATTCACCCCTCCACTTT

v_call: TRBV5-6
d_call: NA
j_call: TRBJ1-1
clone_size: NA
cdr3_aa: CASSSGSTTRRWYVTEAFF
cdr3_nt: TGTGCCAGCAGCTCCGGCTCGACAACCCGGAGGTGGTATGTCACTGAAGCTTTCTTT

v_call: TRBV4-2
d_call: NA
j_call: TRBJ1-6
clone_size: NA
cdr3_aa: CASSQSSYNSPLHF
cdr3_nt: TGTGCCAGCAGCCAGAGCTCCTATAATTCACCCCTCCACTTT

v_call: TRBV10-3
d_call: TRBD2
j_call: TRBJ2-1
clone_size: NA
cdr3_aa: CAISDLGKRGGHEQFF
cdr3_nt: TGTGCCATCAGTGATCTTGGGAAGCGGGGGGGCCATGAGCAGTTCTTC

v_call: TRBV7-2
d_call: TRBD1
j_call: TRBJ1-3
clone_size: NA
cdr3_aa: CASSSQGAEGNTIYF
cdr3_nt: TGTGCCAGCAGCTCTCAGGGGGCGGAGGGAAACACCATATATTTT

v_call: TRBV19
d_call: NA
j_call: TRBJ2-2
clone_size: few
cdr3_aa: CASSVSGELFF
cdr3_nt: TGTGCCTCTAGCGTGTCCGGGGAGCTGTTTTTT

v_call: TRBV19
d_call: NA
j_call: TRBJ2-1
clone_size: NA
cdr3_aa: CASSITTSSPYNEQFF
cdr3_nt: TGTGCCAGTAGTATAACGACTAGTAGCCCCTACAATGAGCAGTTCTTC

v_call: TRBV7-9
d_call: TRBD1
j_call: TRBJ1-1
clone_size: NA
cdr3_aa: CASTGTVNTEAFF
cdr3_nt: TGTGCCAGCACGGGGACAGTGAACACTGAAGCTTTCTTT

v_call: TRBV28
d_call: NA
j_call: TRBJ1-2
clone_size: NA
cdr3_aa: CASSSGDYGYTF
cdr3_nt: TGTGCCAGCAGTTCAGGGGACTATGGCTACACCTTC

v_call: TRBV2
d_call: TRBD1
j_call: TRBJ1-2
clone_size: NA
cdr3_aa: CASSPDRGNYGYTF
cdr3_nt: TGTGCCAGCAGTCCAGACAGGGGCAACTATGGCTACACCTTC

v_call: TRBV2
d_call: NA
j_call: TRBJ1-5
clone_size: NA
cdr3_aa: CASSDRGNQPQHF
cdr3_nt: TGTGCCAGCAGTGACAGGGGTAATCAGCCCCAGCATTTT